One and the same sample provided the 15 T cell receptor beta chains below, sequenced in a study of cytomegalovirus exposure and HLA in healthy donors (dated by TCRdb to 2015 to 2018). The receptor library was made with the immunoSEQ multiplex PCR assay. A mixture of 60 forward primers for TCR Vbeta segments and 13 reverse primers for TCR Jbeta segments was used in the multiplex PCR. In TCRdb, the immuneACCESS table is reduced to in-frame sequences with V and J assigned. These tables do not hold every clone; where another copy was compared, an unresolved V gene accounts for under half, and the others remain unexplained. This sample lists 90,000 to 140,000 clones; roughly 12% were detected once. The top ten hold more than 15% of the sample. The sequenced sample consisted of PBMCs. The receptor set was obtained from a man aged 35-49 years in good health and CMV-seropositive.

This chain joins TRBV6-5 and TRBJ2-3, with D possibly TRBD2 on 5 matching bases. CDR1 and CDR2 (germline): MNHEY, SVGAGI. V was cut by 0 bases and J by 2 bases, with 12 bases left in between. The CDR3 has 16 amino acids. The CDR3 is CASSYSLADYTDTQYF. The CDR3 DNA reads TGTGCCAGCAGTTACTCTCTAGCAGACTACACAGATACGCAGTATTTT.

CDR3 protein: CASSLADTNQPQHF. In nucleotides, the CDR3 is TGTGCCAGCAGCTTAGCTGACACAAATCAGCCCCAGCATTTT. V is TRBV7-8 and J is TRBJ1-5; D remains ambiguous. CDR3 length: 14 residues. V gave up 0 bases and J gave up 4 bases, with 7 bases separating them. Per germline, CDR1 SGHVS and CDR2 FQNEAQ.

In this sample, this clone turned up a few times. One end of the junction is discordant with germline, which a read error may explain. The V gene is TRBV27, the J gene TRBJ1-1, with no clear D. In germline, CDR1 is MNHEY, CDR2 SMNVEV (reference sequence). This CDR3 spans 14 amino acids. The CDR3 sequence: CASSSVASYTEAFF. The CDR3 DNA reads TGTGCCAGCAGTTCCGTAGCCAGTTACACTGAAGCCTTCTTT.

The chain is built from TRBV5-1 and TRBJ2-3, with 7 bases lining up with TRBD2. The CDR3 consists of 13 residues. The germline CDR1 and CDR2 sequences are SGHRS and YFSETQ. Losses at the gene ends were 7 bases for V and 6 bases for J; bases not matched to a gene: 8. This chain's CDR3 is CASRGGSGDTQYF. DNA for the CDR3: TGCGCCAGCCGGGGAGGGAGCGGCGATACGCAGTATTTT.

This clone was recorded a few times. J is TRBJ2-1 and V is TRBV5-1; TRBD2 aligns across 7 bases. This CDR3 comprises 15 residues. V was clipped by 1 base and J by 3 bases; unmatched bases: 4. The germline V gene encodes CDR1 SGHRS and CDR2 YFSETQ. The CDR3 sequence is CASSLSGDYYNEQFF. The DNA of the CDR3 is TGCGCCAGCAGCTTGTCGGGGGACTACTACAATGAGCAGTTCTTC.

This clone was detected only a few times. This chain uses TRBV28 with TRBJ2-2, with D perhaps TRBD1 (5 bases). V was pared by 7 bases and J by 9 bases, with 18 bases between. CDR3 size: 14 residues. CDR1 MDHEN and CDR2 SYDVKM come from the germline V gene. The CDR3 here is CASKTSGSPRELFF. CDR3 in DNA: TGTGCCAGCAAAACCTCAGGGTCTCCTCGGGAGCTGTTTTTT. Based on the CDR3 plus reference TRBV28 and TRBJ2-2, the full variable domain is DVKVTQSSRYLVKRTGEKVFLECVQDMDHENMFWYRQDPGLGLRLIYFSYDVKMKEKGDIPEGYSVSREKKERFSLILESASTNQTSMYLCASKTSGSPRELFFGEGSRLTVL.

This CDR3 is CASSLTGTGGSYGYTF. The CDR3 DNA reads as TGTGCCAGCAGTCTAACCGGGACAGGGGGCTCCTATGGCTACACCTTC. V gene TRBV27 combines with J gene TRBJ1-2; 12 nucleotides agree with TRBD1. Trimming at V came to 5 bases and at J to 4 bases, leaving 8 bases not matched to a gene. Germline V gene data show CDR1 as MNHEY and CDR2 as SMNVEV (reference sequence). CDR3 size: 16 residues.

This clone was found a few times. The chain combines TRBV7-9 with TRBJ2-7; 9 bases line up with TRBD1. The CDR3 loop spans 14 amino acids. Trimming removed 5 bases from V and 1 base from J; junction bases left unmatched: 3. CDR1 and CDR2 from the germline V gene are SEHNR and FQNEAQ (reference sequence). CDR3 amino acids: CASSRDRVSYEQYF. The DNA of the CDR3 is TGTGCCAGCAGCCGGGACAGGGTATCCTACGAGCAGTACTTC.

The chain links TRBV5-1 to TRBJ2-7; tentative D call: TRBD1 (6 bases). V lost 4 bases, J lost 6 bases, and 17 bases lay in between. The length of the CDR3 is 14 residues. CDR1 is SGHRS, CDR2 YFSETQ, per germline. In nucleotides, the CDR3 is TGCGCCAGCAGCGAGGGGGTTTTTAAATCCGAGCAGTACTTC. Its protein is CASSEGVFKSEQYF.

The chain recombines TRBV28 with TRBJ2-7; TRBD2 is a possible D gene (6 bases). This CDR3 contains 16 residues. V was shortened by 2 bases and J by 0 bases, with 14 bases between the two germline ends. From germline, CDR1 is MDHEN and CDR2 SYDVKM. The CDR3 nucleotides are TGTGCCAGCAGTTTAATCGGGGGTTCTAGCTCCTACGAGCAGTACTTC. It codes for CASSLIGGSSSYEQYF.

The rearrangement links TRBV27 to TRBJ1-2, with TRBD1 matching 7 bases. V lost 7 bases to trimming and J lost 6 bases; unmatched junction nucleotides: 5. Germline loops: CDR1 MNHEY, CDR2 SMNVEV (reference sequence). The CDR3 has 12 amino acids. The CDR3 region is CASKTTGDGYTF. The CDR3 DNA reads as TGTGCCAGCAAAACTACAGGGGATGGCTACACCTTC.

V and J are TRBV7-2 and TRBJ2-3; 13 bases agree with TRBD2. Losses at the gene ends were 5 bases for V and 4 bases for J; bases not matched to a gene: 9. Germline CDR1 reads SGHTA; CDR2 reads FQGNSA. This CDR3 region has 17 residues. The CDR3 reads CASSRPRLAGGPDTQYF. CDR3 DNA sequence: TGTGCCAGCAGCCGCCCCCGACTAGCGGGAGGACCAGATACGCAGTATTTT.

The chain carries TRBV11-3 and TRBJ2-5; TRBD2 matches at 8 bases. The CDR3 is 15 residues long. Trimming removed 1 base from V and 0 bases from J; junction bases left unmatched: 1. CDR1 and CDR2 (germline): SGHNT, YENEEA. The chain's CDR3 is CASSLGTSYQETQYF. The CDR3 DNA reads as TGTGCCAGCAGCTTAGGGACTAGCTACCAAGAGACCCAGTACTTC.

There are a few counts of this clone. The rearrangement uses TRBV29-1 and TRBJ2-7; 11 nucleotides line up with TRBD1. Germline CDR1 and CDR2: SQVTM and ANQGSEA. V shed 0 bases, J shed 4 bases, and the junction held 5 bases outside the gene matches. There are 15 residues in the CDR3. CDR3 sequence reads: CSVEDPDRGQYEQYF. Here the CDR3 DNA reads TGCAGCGTTGAAGACCCGGACAGGGGGCAATACGAGCAGTACTTC.

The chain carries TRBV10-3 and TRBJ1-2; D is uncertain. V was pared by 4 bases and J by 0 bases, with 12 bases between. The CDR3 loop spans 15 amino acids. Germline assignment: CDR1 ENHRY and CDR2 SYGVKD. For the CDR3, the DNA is TGTGCCATCAGTGGGGGAGGCGGATCTAACTATGGCTACACCTTC. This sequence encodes CAISGGGGSNYGYTF.